Presented here are 17 T cell receptor beta chains from one specimen sequenced in a study of cytomegalovirus exposure and HLA in healthy donors. Primers: 60 Vbeta forward and 13 Jbeta reverse. The data were produced by immunoSEQ multiplex PCR, yet TCRdb's version contains in-frame clones alone and is incomplete. The table lists about 94,000 clones, approximately 77% of them singletons. Sequencing was carried out using PBMCs. These receptors were obtained from a human donor in good health.

This chain links TRBV7-2 with TRBJ1-1; weak D call: TRBD1 (5 bases). V lost 1 base and J lost 5, with 11 bases in between. From germline, CDR1 is SGHTA and CDR2 FQGNSA. The CDR3 loop spans 14 amino acids. The CDR3 nucleotides are TGTGCCAGCAGCTTAGGACAGTGGGCTACTGAAGCTTTCTTT. This translates into CASSLGQWATEAFF.

J is TRBJ1-4 and V is TRBV15; possible D gene TRBD1, 6 bases. From germline, CDR1 is LNHNV and CDR2 YYDKDF (reference sequence). V lost 6 bases, J lost 5 bases, and 19 bases lay in between. CDR3 length: 16 residues. The CDR3 nucleotides read TGTGCCACCAGGCACATCGGGGGGCGGGAGAATGAAAAACTGTTTTTT. Encoded protein: CATRHIGGRENEKLFF. The whole variable domain, filled in from reference TRBV15 and TRBJ1-4, reads DAMVIQNPRYQVTQFGKPVTLSCSQTLNHNVMYWYQQKSSQAPKLLFHYYDKDFNNEADTPDNFQSRRPNTSFCFLDIRSPGLGDTAMYLCATRHIGGRENEKLFFGSGTQLSVL.

The chain recombines TRBV7-2 with TRBJ1-4; the D gene is possibly TRBD1 (6 bases). Germline CDR1 SGHTA, CDR2 FQGNSA. The CDR3 runs 15 residues. Trimming removed 6 bases from V and 3 bases from J, with 14 bases in between. The CDR3 loop reads CASRGTGLANEKLFF. CDR3 bases: TGTGCCAGCAGGGGAACAGGGTTGGCTAATGAAAAACTGTTTTTT. Based on the CDR3 plus reference TRBV7-2 and TRBJ1-4, the full variable domain is GAGVSQSPSNKVTEKGKDVELRCDPISGHTALYWYRQSLGQGLEFLIYFQGNSAPDKSGLPSDRFSAERTGGSVSTLTIQRTQQEDSAVYLCASRGTGLANEKLFFGSGTQLSVL.

The CDR3 region has the DNA TGTGCCAGCAGCGGGGGGTTAGGGGGCGCATTTTACGAGCAGTACTTC. It codes for CASSGGLGGAFYEQYF. V usage is TRBV5-5 and J usage is TRBJ2-7; TRBD1 is a possible D gene (7 bases). The CDR3 runs to 16 residues. Germline CDR1 is SGHKS and CDR2 is YYEKEE (reference sequence). V dropped 4 bases and J dropped 4 bases, with 21 bases sitting between them.

The chain combines TRBV7-9 with TRBJ2-1; the match to TRBD2 covers 10 bases. CDR1 and CDR2 (germline): SEHNR, FQNEAQ (reference sequence). The CDR3 runs 15 residues. V gave up 6 bases and J gave up 6 bases; unmatched junction bases: 8. CDR3 in amino acids: CASREASGGVNEQFF. The CDR3 DNA sequence: TGTGCCAGCAGAGAGGCCAGCGGGGGGGTCAATGAGCAGTTCTTC.

This chain joins TRBV6-1 and TRBJ2-2; TRBD2 is a possible D gene (7 bases). V was trimmed by 4 bases and J by 0 bases, leaving 15 bases between them. The V gene's germline CDR1 is MNHNS and CDR2 SASEGT. There are 17 residues in the CDR3. CDR3 nucleotide sequence: TGTGCCAGCAGTGGTTGGGGGGGGCTTACGAACACCGGGGAGCTGTTTTTT. Protein sequence: CASSGWGGLTNTGELFF.

This clone was detected only a few times. The chain links TRBV18 to TRBJ2-7, with 8 bases matching TRBD2. V was pared by 3 bases and J by 4 bases, with 5 bases of the junction left unmatched. CDR1 KGHSH and CDR2 LQKENI come from the germline V gene. CDR3 length: 14 amino acids. The CDR3 coding sequence is TGTGCCAGCTCACCGAAGGCGGGAGGATACGAGCAGTACTTC. Protein sequence: CASSPKAGGYEQYF.

This chain links TRBV5-4 with TRBJ2-5, with D tentatively TRBD2 (5 bases). CDR1 and CDR2 (germline): SGHNT, YYREEE (reference sequence). V dropped 4 bases and J dropped 4 bases, with 17 bases sitting between them. The CDR3 is 15 residues long. The CDR3 protein is CASSTTPGEGETQYF. The CDR3 DNA is TGTGCCAGCAGCACAACTCCTGGAGAGGGAGAGACCCAGTACTTC. The full variable domain, rest sourced from reference TRBV5-4 and TRBJ2-5, is ETGVTQSPTHLIKTRGQQVTLRCSSQSGHNTVSWYQQALGQGPQFIFQYYREEENGRGNFPPRFSGLQFPNYSSELNVNALELDDSALYLCASSTTPGEGETQYFGPGTRLLVL.

The J gene is TRBJ2-3, the V gene TRBV7-8; 12 positions match TRBD2. CDR3 size: 16 residues. Losses at the gene ends were 7 bases for V and 7 bases for J; bases not matched to a gene: 12. Germline assignment: CDR1 SGHVS and CDR2 FQNEAQ. Here the CDR3 DNA reads TGTGCCAGCACTATCCTAGCGGGGGGGCTGGGAAATACGCAGTATTTT. Its translation is CASTILAGGLGNTQYF.

This clone was observed a single time. The chain links TRBV27 to TRBJ1-5; no reliable D call. Germline V gives CDR1 MNHEY, CDR2 SMNVEV (reference sequence). The CDR3 extends over 13 amino acids. V was clipped by 3 bases and J by 5 bases, with 8 bases between them. The CDR3 nucleotides read TGTGCCAGCAGTTTGACATTAGATCAGCCCCAGCATTTT. It encodes CASSLTLDQPQHF.

This sequence joins TRBV5-1 and TRBJ2-1; 14 bases are a match to TRBD2. The length of the CDR3 is 15 residues. CDR1 and CDR2 from the germline V gene are SGHRS and YFSETQ. V dropped 4 bases and J dropped 9; count of bases not matched to a gene: 6. CDR3 nucleotide sequence: TGCGCCAGCAGCACCAAAGGACTAGCGGGAGGTGAGCAGTTCTTC. Amino acids: CASSTKGLAGGEQFF.

The rearrangement uses TRBV5-4 and TRBJ1-2; 9 positions agree with TRBD1. Germline V gene sequence: CDR1 SGHNT, CDR2 YYREEE (reference sequence). The CDR3 loop spans 15 amino acids. V lost 2 bases, J lost 7 bases, and 9 bases stayed unmatched. CDR3 DNA: TGTGCCAGCAGCTTTGCCGGACAGGGGATGGGTGGCTACACCTTC. Translation: CASSFAGQGMGGYTF.

In this sample, this clone turned up a few times. The chain carries TRBV4-3 and TRBJ2-1; 11 nucleotides align to TRBD2. Trimming at V came to 5 bases and at J to 10 bases, leaving 13 bases not matched to a gene. CDR1 is LGHNA, CDR2 YSLEER, per germline. The CDR3 runs to 16 residues. Here the CDR3 DNA reads TGCGCCAGCAGCTCACCGTCCACTAGCGGGAGTCGGGAGCAGTTCTTC. As protein: CASSSPSTSGSREQFF.

The rearrangement uses TRBV11-2 and TRBJ1-4, with D possibly TRBD1 on 6 matching bases. Trimming took off 5 bases at V and 0 bases at J, with 10 bases between the two ends. CDR3 length equals 15 residues. CDR1 and CDR2 (germline): SGHAT, FQNNGV. CDR3 coding DNA: TGTGCCAGCAGCGAAGGACAGACAACTAATGAAAAACTGTTTTTT. It specifies CASSEGQTTNEKLFF.

This clone was picked up a small number of times. The chain recombines TRBV9 with TRBJ2-2; no definite D call. Deletions cut 0 bases from V and 2 bases from J, with 5 bases between. The CDR3 runs to 14 residues. The germline V gene encodes CDR1 SGDLS and CDR2 YYNGEE. CDR3 amino acids: CASSVALNTGELFF. CDR3 bases: TGTGCCAGCAGCGTAGCTCTAAACACCGGGGAGCTGTTTTTT.

The gene calls are TRBV19 and TRBJ1-1, with 7 bases aligning to TRBD1. The ends lost 5 bases at V and 4 bases at J; junction bases unmatched: 4. This CDR3 is built from 13 residues. Germline V lookup: CDR1 LNHDA, CDR2 SQIVND (reference sequence). The CDR3 nucleotides are TGTGCCAGTAGTTTCGACAGGGTCACTGAAGCTTTCTTT. Translated: CASSFDRVTEAFF.

The J gene is TRBJ2-5, the V gene TRBV18, with TRBD1 matching over 9 bases. TRBJ2-7 explains the end of the DNA better; the J call may be wrong. Per germline, CDR1 KGHSH and CDR2 LQKENI. This CDR3 comprises 16 residues. CDR3 DNA sequence: TGTGCCAGCTCACCACGACAGGGGGGCATCTCCTACGAGCAGTACTTC. Amino acid sequence: CASSPRQGGISYEQYF.